The 19 T cell receptor beta chains given below trace back to one sample, sequenced in a study of cytomegalovirus exposure and HLA in healthy donors. Primers: 60 Vbeta forward and 13 Jbeta reverse. The table came from immunoSEQ multiplex PCR; TCRdb's copy has only in-frame clones and leaves some out. The sample holds 170,000 or so clones, 65% to 80% seen once. Sequences were obtained from PBMCs. Receptor source: a woman aged 40 to 55 in good health and CMV-seronegative.

The chain uses TRBV28 and TRBJ2-7; TRBD2 agrees at 7 bases. Germline V gene data show CDR1 as MDHEN and CDR2 as SYDVKM. This CDR3 contains 15 residues. With V trimmed by 5 bases and J by 4 bases, 11 bases remained unmatched. DNA for the CDR3: TGTGCCAGCAGTACTGTGGGAGGGCCAGGGTACGAGCAGTACTTC. It is translated as CASSTVGGPGYEQYF.

The chain combines TRBV27 with TRBJ2-7, with D maybe TRBD2 (6 bases). The V gene's germline CDR1 is MNHEY and CDR2 SMNVEV (reference sequence). The CDR3 length is 15 residues. V was pared by 4 bases and J by 1 base, with 14 bases between. The CDR3 loop reads CASSSLGTQSYEQYF. CDR3 bases: TGTGCCAGCAGTTCGTTAGGGACTCAGTCCTACGAGCAGTACTTC.

The chain has TRBV5-1 and TRBJ2-5, with D unclear. The V end lost 0 bases, the J end lost 5 bases, and 8 bases lay between the germline ends. The CDR3 runs to 13 residues. Germline lookup yields CDR1 SGHRS and CDR2 YFSETQ. In nucleotides, the CDR3 is TGCGCCAGCAGCTTGGGGGCGAGCGAGACCCAGTACTTC. Protein sequence: CASSLGASETQYF.

V is TRBV5-1 and J is TRBJ1-1; maybe TRBD1 (5 bases). CDR3 length: 15 amino acids. CDR1 is SGHRS and CDR2 is YFSETQ in the germline V gene. The CDR3 loop reads CATAVRAGADTEAFF. The CDR3 DNA reads TGCGCAACTGCGGTAAGGGCTGGGGCTGACACTGAAGCTTTCTTT.

The J gene is TRBJ1-1, the V gene TRBV6-5; 10 nucleotides match TRBD1. Germline loops: CDR1 MNHEY, CDR2 SVGAGI. The CDR3 extends over 15 amino acids. V gave up 4 bases and J gave up 11 bases; unmatched junction bases: 13. CDR3 in amino acids: CASSSSRDRGRGAFF. The CDR3 nucleotides read TGTGCCAGCAGTTCCTCACGGGACAGGGGCCGGGGGGCTTTCTTT.

The table lists this clone with a few counts. This sequence joins TRBV6-5 and TRBJ1-2; a weak D match, TRBD1 (6 bases). The CDR3 length is 13 residues. V lost 6 bases, J lost 0 bases, and 8 bases lay in between. Germline V gene data show CDR1 as MNHEY and CDR2 as SVGAGI. The CDR3 sequence is CASRRQANYGYTF. DNA for the CDR3: TGTGCCAGCAGGAGACAGGCTAACTATGGCTACACCTTC.

This chain joins TRBV11-3 and TRBJ2-3, with 7 bases that match TRBD2. CDR3 length equals 15 residues. J lost 0 bases, V lost 3 bases, and 3 bases had no gene match. Per germline, CDR1 SGHNT and CDR2 YENEEA. CDR3 loop: CASSLGGTSTDTQYF. The CDR3 coding sequence is TGTGCCAGCAGCTTGGGGGGGACTAGCACAGATACGCAGTATTTT.

V usage is TRBV5-4 and J usage is TRBJ1-2, with D maybe TRBD1 (6 bases). The CDR3 loop spans 13 amino acids. V was cut by 0 bases and J by 8 bases, with 11 bases left in between. Per germline, CDR1 SGHNT and CDR2 YYREEE (reference sequence). CDR3 sequence: CASSLGTEEGYTF. CDR3 nucleotide sequence: TGTGCCAGCAGCTTGGGGACAGAAGAGGGCTACACCTTC.

The chain links TRBV10-1 to TRBJ2-1, with 12 bases matching TRBD2. Germline CDR1 reads WNHNN; CDR2 reads SYGVQD (reference sequence). The CDR3 has 15 amino acids. The J segment lost 6 bases and the V segment lost 3 bases, leaving 3 bases of the junction unmatched. The CDR3 nucleotides are TGCGCCAGCAGTGATAAGACTAGCGGGAGCAATGAGCAGTTCTTC. It codes for CASSDKTSGSNEQFF.

V usage is TRBV27 and J usage is TRBJ1-1; D gene uncertain. This CDR3 has 14 amino acids. Trimming pared 2 bases from V and 2 bases from J, leaving 9 bases between. Germline values: CDR1 MNHEY, CDR2 SMNVEV (reference sequence). CDR3 loop: CASSLGGFNTEAFF. CDR3 DNA: TGTGCCAGCAGTTTAGGAGGGTTTAACACTGAAGCTTTCTTT.

The V and J genes are TRBV19 and TRBJ1-5; D unclear. The germline CDR1 and CDR2 sequences are LNHDA and SQIVND (reference sequence). Trimming took off 9 bases at V and 0 bases at J, with 27 bases between the two ends. The CDR3 runs to 19 residues. The CDR3 loop is CASDRRPRYYVDSNQPQHF. CDR3 nucleotide sequence: TGTGCCAGCGATCGCCGCCCGAGGTACTACGTGGATAGCAATCAGCCCCAGCATTTT. The variable domain in full, completed from reference TRBV19 and TRBJ1-5, reads DGGITQSPKYLFRKEGQNVTLSCEQNLNHDAMYWYRQDPGQGLRLIYYSQIVNDFQKGDIAEGYSVSREKKESFPLTVTSAQKNPTAFYLCASDRRPRYYVDSNQPQHFGDGTRLSIL.

This clone was recorded only once. The chain links TRBV4-1 to TRBJ2-1; tentative D call: TRBD1 (8 bases). Trimming cost V 4 bases and J 10 bases, with 20 bases left between them. CDR3 length: 15 residues. Looked up from germline, CDR1 is MGHRA and CDR2 is YSYEKL. CDR3 protein: CASSPTGGGPREQFF. The CDR3 DNA reads as TGCGCCAGCAGCCCTACAGGGGGGGGCCCTAGGGAGCAGTTCTTC.

This clone was found a few times. The rearrangement joins TRBV23-1 to TRBJ2-7; TRBD1 might be the D (6 bases). TRBV23-1 is an open reading frame, and its role is uncertain. V lost 7 bases and J 4 bases, leaving 17 bases between the germline ends. The CDR3 contains 14 residues. Here the CDR3 reads CASIHREPRYEQYF. CDR3 DNA: TGCGCCAGCATCCACAGGGAACCGAGATACGAGCAGTACTTC.

The CDR3 loop is CATSGQNPGQSLSYEQYF. Here the CDR3 DNA reads TGTGCCACCAGCGGCCAAAATCCGGGACAGTCCTTATCCTACGAGCAGTACTTC. V usage is TRBV15 and J usage is TRBJ2-7; 7 positions agree with TRBD1. V gave up 5 bases and J gave up 1 base; unmatched junction bases: 17. The CDR3 is made up of 18 amino acids. Germline V gene data show CDR1 as LNHNV and CDR2 as YYDKDF (reference sequence).

The chain recombines TRBV19 with TRBJ1-5, with D unresolved. CDR3 size: 13 residues. The germline V and J ends were trimmed by 10 bases and 3 bases, with 13 bases remaining between them. CDR1 and CDR2 from the germline V gene are LNHDA and SQIVND (reference sequence). The DNA of the CDR3 is TGTGCCACCGCGGCCGGGATCAATCAGCCCCAGCATTTT. It is translated as CATAAGINQPQHF.

This clone was counted only a few times. J is TRBJ1-5 and V is TRBV4-1; 10 nucleotides line up with TRBD1. CDR3 length equals 15 residues. V lost 0 bases and J lost 7; bases outside the gene matches: 3. Germline CDR1 reads MGHRA; CDR2 reads YSYEKL. The CDR3 DNA follows: TGCGCCAGCAGCCAAGAGACAGGGGGCAGGCAGCCCCAGCATTTT. The encoded protein is CASSQETGGRQPQHF.

J is TRBJ1-1 and V is TRBV14; unclear D gene. Germline assignment: CDR1 SGHDN and CDR2 FVKESK. Trimming pared 1 base from V and 2 bases from J, leaving 8 bases between. The CDR3 consists of 14 residues. CDR3 nucleotide sequence: TGTGCCAGCAGCCAAGTCAGGTCCAACACTGAAGCTTTCTTT. Its translation: CASSQVRSNTEAFF.

This clone was observed a single time. V and J are TRBV28 and TRBJ1-5; TRBD1 matches at 7 bases. The CDR3 extends over 17 amino acids. The V segment lost 7 bases and the J segment 1 base; nucleotides outside the gene matches: 13. Germline V gene data show CDR1 as MDHEN and CDR2 as SYDVKM. CDR3 sequence (DNA): TGTGCCAGCATCGGTCCTCCGGGACAGTTCAGCAATCAGCCCCAGCATTTT. Its translation is CASIGPPGQFSNQPQHF.

The DNA for the CDR3 is TGTGCCTGGAGTCCCACGGGGATCGGGAGCAATCAGCCCCAGCATTTT. This translates into CAWSPTGIGSNQPQHF. This rearrangement joins TRBV30 to TRBJ1-5; D call uncertain. In germline, CDR1 is GTSNPN, CDR2 SVGIG (reference sequence). V shed 2 bases and J shed 1 base, with 15 bases lying between them. The CDR3 is 16 residues long.